This TCR beta chain stems from a study of T cell responses to AZD1222 COVID-19 vaccine (dated by TCRdb to the early 2020s). Regarding the complete study: AZD1222 recipients whose second dose came at about 4 weeks and those whose second dose came at about 12 weeks were combined into one group, since spike-specific TCR depth and breadth did not differ between the two schedules. TCR sequencing was performed for some 250 trial participants, of whom around 200 were given two doses of AZD1222 and roughly 25 were given two doses of MenACWY control vaccine. Trial participants were enrolled by age into 18-55, 56-69 and 70-plus year subgroups, with roughly 160, 29 and 62 TCR-sequenced participants respectively.

Reading the label with the study, this specimen's time point is: baseline before first vaccination. Vaccinee samples came from UK trials COV001 and COV002, including a single-blind randomized controlled phase 2/3 trial of AZD1222 (ChAdOx1 nCoV-19) in healthy adults. For TCRbeta chain sequencing, PBMC samples were collected from trial participants at day 0 and at day 28 after the second dose. Concerning this clone: It lacks a known antigen. Per-base quality was not reported, and no clone a single base away is much larger than it.

The CDR3 regions of human TCRbeta chains were analyzed by immunosequencing. The original methods were these. Repertoire TCRs were checked for matches against a reference library of SARS-CoV-2-specific TCRs that had been generated using the MIRA antigen-specificity platform. Breadth was defined as the fraction of unique TCRs that were SARS-CoV-2-associated, and depth was defined as the fraction of total T cells that were SARS-CoV-2-associated. Using the MIRA data, each spike-specific TCR was assigned both to the spike region to which the TCR was reactive and to a CD4 or CD8 class. Log10-transformed breadth and depth values were compared by one-way ANOVA with Sidak's multiple comparisons tests. As stored in TCRdb, this immuneACCESS dataset retains in-frame rearrangements with V and J assigned. A fraction of the clones does not appear; measured against another copy, unresolved V genes explain less than half of the discrepancy, and the remainder lacks a known reason. The DNA was the basis for D and trimming; V, J and clone size are from that table. This sample holds about 180,000 clones; about nine tenths were observed only once. The biggest ten clones account for 2.5% to 3.5% of the sample.

The paper as a whole reports these results and caveats: Because no day 14 peak-response samples were available, repertoires were characterized only after the peak T cell response. Only six AZD1222 recipients were SARS-CoV-2 seropositive at baseline, limiting conclusions about previously exposed vaccinees. Spike-specific TCR breadth and depth rose significantly after two AZD1222 doses compared with day 0 and with MenACWY recipients. Vaccine-associated CD4 TCRs spanned the whole spike protein, with dominant responses in regions 160-218 and 743-854. In the small 56-69-year group, the increase in depth fell short of significance, most likely because of low power. Epitopes outside the regions mutated in the B.1.351 and B.1.1.7 variants were reportedly recognized by nearly half of the unique spike-specific TCRs. Most participants were white British and females outnumbered males, and the authors suggested that clonal diversity may have been underestimated.

V is pared back by 3 bases and J by 6 bases, with 15 bases lying between the germline termini. The CDR3 contains 14 residues, cysteine and phenylalanine counted. Left in the record is the CDR3 DNA by itself, 42 bases read in frame from the first base. CDR1 and CDR2 are read off the germline V gene (reference sequence) as SEHNR and FQNEAQ. The sequence was collected from an adult in good health. The chain links TRBV7-9 with TRBJ2-7, and the D gene may be TRBD1, 6 bases matching. The starting material was peripheral blood, obtained on day 0 of AZD1222 vaccination. CDR3 sequence: CASSLQVQGGEQYF. The DNA sequence reads TGTGCCAGCAGCTTGCAAGTACAGGGCGGCGAGCAGTACTTC.